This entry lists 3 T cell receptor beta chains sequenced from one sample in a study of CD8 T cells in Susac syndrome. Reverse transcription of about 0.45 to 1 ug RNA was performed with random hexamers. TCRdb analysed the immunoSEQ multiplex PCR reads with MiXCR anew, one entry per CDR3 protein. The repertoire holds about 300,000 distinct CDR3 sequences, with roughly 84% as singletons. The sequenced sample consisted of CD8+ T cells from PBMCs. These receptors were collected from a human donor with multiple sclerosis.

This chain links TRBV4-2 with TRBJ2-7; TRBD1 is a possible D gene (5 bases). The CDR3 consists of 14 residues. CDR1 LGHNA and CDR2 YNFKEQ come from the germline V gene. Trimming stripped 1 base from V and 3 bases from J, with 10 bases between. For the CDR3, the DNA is TGTGCCAGCAGCCAAGGACAGAAGATCTACGAGCAGTACTTC. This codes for CASSQGQKIYEQYF.

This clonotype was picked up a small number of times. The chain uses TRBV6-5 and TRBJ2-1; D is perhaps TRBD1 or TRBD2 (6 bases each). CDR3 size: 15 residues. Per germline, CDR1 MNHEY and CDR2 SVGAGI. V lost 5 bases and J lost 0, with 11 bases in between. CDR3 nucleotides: TGTGCCAGCAGTCCCGGGGGCCTCTCCTACAATGAGCAGTTCTTC. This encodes CASSPGGLSYNEQFF.

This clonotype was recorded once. This CDR3 reads CASSYPGTTYEQYF. The CDR3, as DNA: TGTGCCAGCAGTTACCCCGGGACAACCTACGAGCAGTACTTC. This chain links TRBV27 with TRBJ2-7; weak D call: TRBD1 (6 bases). The CDR3 runs to 14 residues. V dropped 4 bases and J dropped 2 bases, with 12 bases sitting between them. The germline gives CDR1 MNHEY, CDR2 SMNVEV (reference sequence).